These T cell receptor beta chains were read from a single sample in a study of blood T cell repertoires in COVID-19. The data were produced by immunoSEQ multiplex PCR, yet TCRdb's version contains in-frame clones alone and is incomplete. The data hold about 250,000 clones, with approximately 88% observed a single time. The sample was peripheral blood. These receptor sequences come from a woman between 25 and 40 years old with COVID-19, enrolled during active disease. The CDR3 runs from the conserved cysteine through the conserved F or W. A D gene is named only where the DNA matches it firmly. Size is omitted from some rows. Given values are once, few, many or a class for expanded clones.

TRBV11-3	NA	15	NA	TRBJ2-7	TGTGCCAGCAGCTTAGGAGGCAGGGACTTTGACGAGCAGTACTTC	CASSLGGRDFDEQYF
TRBV7-8	NA	16	NA	TRBJ1-3	TGTGCCAGCAGCTTAGCCGAACAGGGTGCCGGAAACACCATATATTTT	CASSLAEQGAGNTIYF
TRBV7-8	once	11	NA	TRBJ1-2	TGTGCCAGCAGCTCAAATAGCGGCTACACCTTC	CASSSNSGYTF
TRBV7-9	NA	18	NA	TRBJ1-1	TGTGCCAGCAGCTTAGTGGTGGAGGCTCCGCACCCGGGCACTGAAGCTTTCTTT	CASSLVVEAPHPGTEAFF
TRBV3-1/TRBV3-2	NA	18	TRBD1	TRBJ2-7	TGTGCCAGCAGCCAAGGAGTACAGGGGGCCACCATCCTCTACGAGCAGTACTTC	CASSQGVQGATILYEQYF
TRBV24-1	NA	14	TRBD1	TRBJ2-1	TGTGCCACCAGTGATTACAGGGGGCGTAATGAGCAGTTCTTC	CATSDYRGRNEQFF
TRBV6-6	NA	14	NA	TRBJ2-5	TGTGCCAGCAGTTACTCTGGGAGGAAAGAGACCCAGTACTTC	CASSYSGRKETQYF
TRBV19	NA	15	TRBD1	TRBJ2-2	TGTGCCAGTAGGCCGGGACAGGGGGACACCGGGGAGCTGTTTTTT	CASRPGQGDTGELFF
TRBV9	NA	16	NA	TRBJ2-1	TGTGCCAGCAGCGTAGGGGGGGATCCCACCTACAATGAGCAGTTCTTC	CASSVGGDPTYNEQFF
TRBV7-9	NA	14	NA	TRBJ1-4	TGTGCCAGCAGCTTAGGGGCCGATAATGAAAAACTGTTTTTT	CASSLGADNEKLFF
TRBV5-1	NA	16	TRBD1	TRBJ1-2	TGCGCCAGCAGCTTGGAGGGTACAGGGGGCGGCTATGGCTACACCTTC	CASSLEGTGGGYGYTF
TRBV2	NA	13	NA	TRBJ2-5	TGTGCCAGCAGGCGCGGGACAGAAGAGACCCAGTACTTC	CASRRGTEETQYF
TRBV2	NA	15	NA	TRBJ2-3	TGTGCCAGCAGTGAGGGCCAGGGGACGACAGATACGCAGTATTTT	CASSEGQGTTDTQYF
TRBV11-2	once	15	TRBD1	TRBJ1-1	TGTGCCAGCAGCTTGGTGACAGGGATGAACACTGAAGCTTTCTTT	CASSLVTGMNTEAFF
TRBV15	NA	15	NA	TRBJ2-7	TGTGCCACCAGCACAGACAGGGAGGTAATGCACGAGCAGTACTTC	CATSTDREVMHEQYF
TRBV27	NA	14	TRBD1	TRBJ1-1	TGTGCCAGCAGTTTAACGCAGGGGGCGAGTGAAGCTTTCTTT	CASSLTQGASEAFF
TRBV5-4	NA	14	NA	TRBJ1-1	TGTGCCAGCAGCTTGGCCTCAGGAGGGGATGAAGCTTTCTTT	CASSLASGGDEAFF
TRBV25-1	NA	15	NA	TRBJ1-5	TGTGCCAGCAGTGAATACGGTGAAGGCAATCAGCCCCAGCATTTT	CASSEYGEGNQPQHF
TRBV28	NA	16	TRBD1	TRBJ2-2	TGTGCCACCCAGGGACAGTTTTTAACGAACACCGGGGAGCTGTTTTTT	CATQGQFLTNTGELFF
TRBV2	few	17	NA	TRBJ2-3	TGTGCCAGCAGTCATATATTAACAGGGCGCAGCACAGATACGCAGTATTTT	CASSHILTGRSTDTQYF
TRBV25-1	NA	16	NA	TRBJ1-3	TGTGCCAGCAGTGAACCCGGCTCGACAGGTCTAGGCACCATATATTTT	CASSEPGSTGLGTIYF
TRBV5-8	NA	16	TRBD1	TRBJ2-3	TGTGCCAGCAGCTTCGGGACAGGGACCAACACAGATACGCAGTATTTT	CASSFGTGTNTDTQYF
TRBV19	once	15	NA	TRBJ2-1	TGTGCCAGTAGTATCCCTCAGGGGCCTAAGATCGGGCAGTTCTTC	CASSIPQGPKIGQFF
TRBV6-5	NA	15	NA	TRBJ2-2	TGTGCCAGCAGTTACAGCAGGCACCACACCGGGGAGCTGTTTTTT	CASSYSRHHTGELFF
TRBV11-2	NA	16	TRBD1	TRBJ1-4	TGTGCCAGCAGCTTTGGGAGGGACAGGGGCTCGGGAAAACTGTTTTTT	CASSFGRDRGSGKLFF
TRBV6-5	NA	14	TRBD2	TRBJ2-3	TGTGCCAGCAGCACTAGCGGGGGGGCAAATACGCAGTATTTT	CASSTSGGANTQYF
TRBV7-8	NA	14	NA	TRBJ1-3	TGTGCCAGCAGCTTATTTACAGGAGAAAACACCATATATTTT	CASSLFTGENTIYF
TRBV14	NA	14	NA	TRBJ1-2	TGTGCCAGCAGCCCGGATTGGGGGGACTATGGCTACACCTTC	CASSPDWGDYGYTF
TRBV7-9	once	16	NA	TRBJ1-1	TGTGCCAGCAGCCCGCGGGGTCTCGACATGAACACTGAAGCTTTCTTT	CASSPRGLDMNTEAFF
TRBV28	NA	11	NA	TRBJ1-2	TGTGGGACAAAAACTAACTATGGCTACACCTTC	CGTKTNYGYTF
TRBV28	NA	17	NA	TRBJ2-6	TGTGCCAGCAGTACGTGGAGCTTCCTCTCTGGGGCCAACGTCCTGACTTTC	CASSTWSFLSGANVLTF